This TCR beta chain derives from a study of cytomegalovirus exposure and HLA in healthy donors. Study-level findings and limits: The HLA-A and HLA-B alleles of most subjects were reportedly predicted accurately from TCR beta sequences. The study carried out a later analysis of TCR beta sequences. It associated around 17,000 of them with specific HLA alleles at a false discovery rate of 0.05. Because they were indistinguishable, some V segments, including TRBV6-2 and TRBV6-3, were excluded.

This clone was seen a few times. Its antigen remains unidentified. PCR used 60 Vbeta primers and 13 Jbeta primers. Sequencing used immunoSEQ multiplex PCR; TCRdb keeps in-frame clones, though not all of them. The sample lists 95,000 to 150,000 clones; about 8% were seen once. This CDR3 has 14 amino acids. Per the germline V gene, CDR1 is MNHEY and CDR2 is SVGAGI. V shed 5 bases and J shed 3 bases, with 13 bases lying between them. The material sequenced was PBMCs. The V and J genes are TRBV6-5 and TRBJ1-2, with TRBD1 as a possible D gene (6 bases). The source of this sequence is a woman in her forties in good health and CMV-seropositive. The CDR3 coding sequence is TGTGCCAGCAGTCGAACAGGGACGGACTATGGCTACACCTTC. It specifies CASSRTGTDYGYTF.